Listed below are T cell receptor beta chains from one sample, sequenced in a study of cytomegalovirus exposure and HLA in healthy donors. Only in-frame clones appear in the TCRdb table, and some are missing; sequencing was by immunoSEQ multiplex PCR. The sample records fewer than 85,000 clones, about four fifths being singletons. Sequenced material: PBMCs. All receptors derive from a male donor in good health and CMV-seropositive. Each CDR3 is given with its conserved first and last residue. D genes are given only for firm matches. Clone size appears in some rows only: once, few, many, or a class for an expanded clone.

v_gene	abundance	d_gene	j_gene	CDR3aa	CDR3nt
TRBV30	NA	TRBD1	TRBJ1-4	CAWSGQGGEKLFF	TGTGCCTGGAGTGGACAGGGGGGTGAAAAACTGTTTTTT
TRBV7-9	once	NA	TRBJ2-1	CASSLGAGVPYNEQFF	TGTGCCAGCAGCTTAGGGGCAGGGGTACCCTACAATGAGCAGTTCTTC
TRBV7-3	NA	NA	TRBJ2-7	CASSSPTDWAGKLYEQYF	TGTGCCAGCAGCTCCCCCACTGACTGGGCGGGAAAATTGTACGAGCAGTACTTC
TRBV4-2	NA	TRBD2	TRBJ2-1	CASSQALGLAGNTEQFF	TGTGCCAGCAGCCAAGCTCTGGGACTAGCGGGGAACACTGAGCAGTTCTTC
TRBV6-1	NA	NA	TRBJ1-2	CASSDPPGSYGYTF	TGTGCCAGCAGTGACCCCCCGGGTAGCTATGGCTACACCTTC
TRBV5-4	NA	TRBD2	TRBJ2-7	CASSLFQPGGGVEQYF	TGTGCCAGCAGCTTGTTCCAGCCCGGCGGGGGTGTCGAGCAGTACTTC
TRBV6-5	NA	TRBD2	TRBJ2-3	CATGLAGSSTDTQYF	TGTGCCACCGGACTAGCGGGATCTAGCACAGATACGCAGTATTTT
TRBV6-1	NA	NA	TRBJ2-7	CASTPRDISYEQYF	TGTGCCAGCACCCCGAGGGACATTTCCTACGAGCAGTACTTC
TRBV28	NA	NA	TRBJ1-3	CASSIIHTSQGGGNTIYF	TGTGCCAGCAGTATAATACATACTTCACAGGGTGGAGGAAACACCATATATTTT
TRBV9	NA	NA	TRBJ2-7	CASSVWAAPYEQYF	TGTGCCAGCAGCGTTTGGGCAGCACCCTACGAGCAGTACTTC
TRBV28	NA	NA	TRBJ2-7	CASSFSTGHIHEQYF	TGTGCCAGCAGTTTTAGCACAGGCCATATCCACGAGCAGTACTTC
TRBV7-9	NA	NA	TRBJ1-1	CASRNSGITEAFF	TGTGCCAGCAGGAACTCGGGGATCACTGAAGCTTTCTTT
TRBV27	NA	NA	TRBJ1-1	CASQQGWNTEAFF	TGTGCCAGCCAACAGGGCTGGAACACTGAAGCTTTCTTT
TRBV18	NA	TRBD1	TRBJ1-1	CASSRGTGGTEAFF	TGTGCCAGCTCACGTGGGACAGGGGGGACGGAAGCTTTCTTT
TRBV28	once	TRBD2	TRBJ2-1	CASPPSGGPGSQRAQFF	TGTGCCAGCCCCCCTTCGGGAGGGCCGGGGAGTCAAAGGGCGCAGTTCTTC
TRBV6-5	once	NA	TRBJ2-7	CASSYGTGAYEQYF	TGTGCCAGCAGTTACGGGACGGGGGCCTACGAGCAGTACTTC
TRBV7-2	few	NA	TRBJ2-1	CASSPKVREALPYGQFF	TGTGCCAGCAGCCCGAAGGTGAGGGAGGCCCTCCCATATGGGCAGTTCTTC
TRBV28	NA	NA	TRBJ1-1	CASSLRRLMNTEAFF	TGTGCCAGCAGTTTACGGAGACTAATGAACACTGAAGCTTTCTTT
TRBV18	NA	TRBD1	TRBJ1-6	CASSPLTGGTNSPLHF	TGTGCCAGCTCACCATTAACAGGGGGTACTAATTCACCCCTCCACTTT
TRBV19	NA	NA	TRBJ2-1	CASSPGGGSYNEQFF	TGTGCCAGTAGTCCGGGTGGAGGGTCCTACAATGAGCAGTTCTTC
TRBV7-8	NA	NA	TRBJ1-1	CASSLQGGRAEAFF	TGTGCCAGCAGCTTACAGGGAGGTAGAGCTGAAGCTTTCTTT
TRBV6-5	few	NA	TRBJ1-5	CASRFVGGDQPQHF	TGTGCCAGCAGATTTGTAGGGGGTGATCAGCCCCAGCATTTT
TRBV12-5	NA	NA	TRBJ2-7	CASGLDRHEQYF	TGTGCTAGTGGTTTGGACAGGCACGAGCAGTACTTC
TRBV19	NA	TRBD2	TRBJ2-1	CASSIIAGGVYNEQFF	TGTGCCAGTAGTATCATAGCGGGGGGCGTTTACAATGAGCAGTTCTTC
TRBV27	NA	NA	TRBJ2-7	CASSDFGGSYEQYF	TGTGCCAGCAGTGATTTCGGGGGCTCCTACGAGCAGTACTTC
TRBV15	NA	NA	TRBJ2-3	CATSPRGTGLSTDTQYF	TGTGCCACCAGCCCGCGGGGAACGGGGCTTAGCACAGATACGCAGTATTTT
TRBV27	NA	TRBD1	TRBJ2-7	CASSPRLQGAFHEQYF	TGTGCCAGCAGTCCAAGATTACAGGGGGCGTTCCACGAGCAGTACTTC
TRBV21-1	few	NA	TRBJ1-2	CASSGPGTGPYGYTF	TGTGCCAGCAGCGGGCCTGGGACAGGGCCCTATGGCTACACCTTC
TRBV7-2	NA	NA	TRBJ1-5	CASSSHTNRGNQPQHF	TGTGCCAGCAGCTCGCACACAAACAGGGGCAATCAGCCCCAGCATTTT
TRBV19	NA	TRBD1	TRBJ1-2	CASTHWVDRGKSDYGYTF	TGTGCCAGTACCCATTGGGTGGACAGGGGAAAATCTGACTATGGCTACACCTTC
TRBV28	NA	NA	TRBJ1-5	CASSLVRGGNQPQHF	TGTGCCAGCAGTTTAGTCAGGGGTGGCAATCAGCCCCAGCATTTT
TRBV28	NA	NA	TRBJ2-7	CASSRRGGGSYEQYF	TGTGCCAGCAGCCGACGGGGAGGGGGCTCCTACGAGCAGTACTTC
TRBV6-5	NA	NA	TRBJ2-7	CASRPRDTRVYEQYF	TGTGCCAGCAGACCCCGGGACACCCGAGTCTACGAGCAGTACTTC
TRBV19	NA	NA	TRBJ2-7	CASSLDGSSYEQYF	TGTGCCAGTAGTCTAGACGGGAGCTCCTACGAGCAGTACTTC
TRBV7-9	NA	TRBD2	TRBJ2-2	CASHLAGGSGELFF	TGTGCCAGCCATCTAGCGGGGGGGTCCGGGGAGCTGTTTTTT
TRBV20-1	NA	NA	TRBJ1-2	CSAPYNYGYTF	TGCAGTGCTCCCTATAACTATGGCTACACCTTC
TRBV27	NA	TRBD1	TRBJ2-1	CASRTGTGSLFEQFF	TGTGCCAGCCGGACCGGGACAGGCTCGCTTTTTGAGCAGTTCTTC
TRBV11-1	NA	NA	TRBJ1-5	CASSKEGRRNQPQHF	TGTGCCAGCTCAAAGGAGGGGCGAAGGAATCAGCCCCAGCATTTT
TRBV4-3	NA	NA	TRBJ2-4	CASSQDFSYQGIQYF	TGCGCCAGCAGCCAAGATTTCTCTTACCAGGGCATTCAGTACTTC
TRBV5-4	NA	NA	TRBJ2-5	CASSLSGRETQYF	TGTGCCAGCAGCTTGTCTGGGAGAGAGACCCAGTACTTC
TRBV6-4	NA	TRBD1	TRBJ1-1	CASRGTGILTFF	TGTGCCAGCAGGGGGACAGGGATTCTTACTTTCTTT
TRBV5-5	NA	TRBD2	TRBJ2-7	CASSFRLAGSYEQYF	TGTGCCAGCAGCTTTCGACTAGCGGGATCCTACGAGCAGTACTTC
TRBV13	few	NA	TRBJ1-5	CASSRTGRRQNSNQPQHF	TGTGCCAGCAGCCGAACTGGGCGGAGACAGAATAGCAATCAGCCCCAGCATTTT
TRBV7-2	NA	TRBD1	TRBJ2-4	CASSFLDRGSGNIQYF	TGTGCCAGCAGCTTCTTGGACAGGGGAAGTGGAAACATTCAGTACTTC